This T cell receptor beta chain was sequenced in a study of T cell clonality in common variable immunodeficiency (dated by TCRdb to the mid-2010s). The CDR3 holds 15 amino acids from the cysteine to the phenylalanine. The DNA has 36 bases, all within the CDR3, and is read from base 1. The germline V gene (reference sequence) specifies SEHNR as CDR1 and FQNEAQ as CDR2. Clipping removes 6 bases from V and 9 bases from J, with 7 as the unmatched junction base count. Overall study results and their limits: CVID subjects shared fewer TCRbeta clones with each other than healthy controls did (p < 0.0001). TCRbeta clonality was higher in CVID subjects than in healthy controls (t-test p = 0.018), and the increase was most characteristic of about a third of subjects. Despite equal DNA input, controls averaged about 81,820 unique sequences per sample versus about 31,547 in CVID samples. Correlations of repertoire features with clinical complications were constrained by heterogeneity among patients within the CVID cohort. The authors noted that sequencing repertoires of T cell subpopulations would be needed to clarify what caused the increased clonality in CVID. Fewer deletions and N-nucleotide insertions were reportedly observed in CVID TCRbeta sequences, and highly modified clones with 13 or more V deletions were reportedly absent from CVID TCRbeta sequences.

Most of the CVID patients and most of the healthy controls were of Caucasian heritage. Heparinized peripheral whole blood samples of about 4.5 to 9 ml were obtained from each donor. Genomic DNA from adults with common variable immune deficiency (CVID) and from healthy adult controls was used to sequence TCRbeta CDR3 repertoires. The control group comprised 22 healthy adult volunteers, some 12 female and 10 male, aged 23 to 66 years with a mean age of around 32. To isolate peripheral blood mononuclear cells, diluted blood was subjected to density centrifugation over Hypaque 1077 or Ficoll-Paque. Genomic DNA was extracted from unsorted mononuclear cells by Qiagen column purification or by a centrifugation-based method. The sample holds many counts of this clone. Its antigen specificity is not known. The read terminates 3 residues ahead of where the CDR3 ends, so the germline J gene completes it. CVID samples and control samples contributed equivalent amounts of genomic DNA as sequencing input. For every sample, a 60 bp segment covering the rearranged TCRbeta CDR3 region was amplified and then sequenced. The immunoSEQ assay, a bias-corrected multiplex PCR combined with high-throughput sequencing, was used to amplify TCRbeta. The authors processed their data as follows. Every unique nucleotide sequence counted as a clone and was annotated with V, D and J genes, copy number and frequency. Sequences were labeled productive if in frame, and non-productive if out of frame or containing stop codons. As previously described, clonality was computed from Shannon's entropy. The predicted amino acid sequences of productive clones were used to derive the mean CDR3 Kyte-Doolittle hydropathy. Hierarchical clustering of scaled V gene usage was performed with the R hclust function using Manhattan distance and complete linkage. Sharing of clones by CDR3 amino acid sequence was evaluated by resampling 12 repertoires per group over 100 rounds. Repertoires were searched for roughly 63 published EBV-specific and about 240 published CMV-specific TCRbeta sequences. Analysis left out a couple of CVID samples that produced under 10,000 sequences, so roughly 45 CVID repertoires remained. What TCRdb holds here is the immuneACCESS table cut down to in-frame rearrangements. Part of the clones is not present; checked against another copy, under half of the missing clones reflect an unresolved V gene, and the others are unexplained. V and J calls and clone size follow that table, whereas D and trimming were derived from the DNA. This sample has tens of thousands of clones, none of them a singleton. 8.5% to 12% of the sample comes from the top ten.

The source material was peripheral blood mononuclear cells. The TCR comes from a person between 18 and 69 years old in good health. This chain is built from TRBV7-9 and TRBJ2-1, with 14 junctional bases fitting TRBD2. CDR3 sequence: CASRTSGGADGEQFF. The covered CDR3 bases are TGTGCCAGCAGGACTAGCGGGGGGGCCGACGGTGAG.